The text below deals with one TCR beta chain. Cohort placement rested on clinical history that participants reported themselves. Repertoires were generated with immunoSEQ multiplex PCR, while TCRdb's copy carries only in-frame clones and drops some. Counted here are about 140,000 clones, under 90% occurring once; the ten biggest clones make up about 1.5%. Germline V gives CDR1 GTSNPN, CDR2 SVGIG (reference sequence). The CDR3 spans 13 residues. V lost 2 bases to trimming and J lost 7 bases, with 11 bases between them. This specimen belongs to a study of blood T cell repertoires in COVID-19. Looking at the study overall: Whether acute or convalescent, the COVID-19 samples came from the United States, Italy and Spain.

The specimen was PBMCs or T cells enriched from blood (not recorded which). This clonotype originated in a woman younger than 30 who had been exposed to COVID-19. The rearrangement joins TRBV30 to TRBJ1-4, with no clear D. CDR3 DNA sequence: TGTGCCTGGAGTCGGAGCACGCGTGAAAAACTGTTTTTT. Protein sequence: CAWSRSTREKLFF.